The 23 T cell receptor beta chains in this list originate from one sample, sequenced in a study of blood T cell repertoires in COVID-19. This table comes from immunoSEQ multiplex PCR, and its TCRdb copy is limited to in-frame clones, with some not included. The data show tens of thousands of clones, with 85% to 95% seen just once and roughly 2.3% held by the top ten. The material sequenced was peripheral blood. The receptors here all came from a human donor with active COVID-19. The donor label of this sample is uncertain.

The chain couples TRBV7-2 to TRBJ2-1; the D is unclear. Trimming took off 0 bases at V and 7 bases at J, with 7 bases between the two ends. The germline CDR1 and CDR2 sequences are SGHTA and FQGNSA. The CDR3 runs to 13 residues. CDR3 protein: CASSLARRNEQFF. In DNA, the CDR3 is TGTGCCAGCAGCTTAGCGAGGCGGAATGAGCAGTTCTTC.

V gene TRBV5-1 combines with J gene TRBJ2-2, with 8 bases fitting TRBD2. This CDR3 has 16 amino acids. CDR1 SGHRS and CDR2 YFSETQ come from the germline V gene. After removal of 5 bases from V and 2 bases from J, the junction contained 8 bases not matched to a gene. CDR3 nucleotide sequence: TGCGCCAGCAGGCTAACGGGGACTAGAAACACCGGGGAGCTGTTTTTT. It encodes CASRLTGTRNTGELFF.

About this clone: The junction and the germline gene differ at one end; a read error may be behind it. The J gene is TRBJ2-2, the V gene TRBV7-7; 10 bases map to TRBD1. CDR3 length: 15 residues. Looked up from germline, CDR1 is SSHAT and CDR2 is FNYEAQ (reference sequence). CDR3: CASSSGTGVDGELFF. In DNA, the CDR3 is TGTGCTAGCAGCTCCGGGACAGGGGTTGACGGGGAGCTGTTTTTT.

The V call is TRBV7-9, the J call TRBJ2-1, with 8 bases identical to TRBD1. This CDR3 is 17 amino acids long. J lost 5 bases, V lost 6 bases, and 15 bases had no gene match. Germline V gene lookup returns CDR1 SEHNR and CDR2 FQNEAQ (reference sequence). CDR3: CASSRLGLQGANNEQFF. The DNA of the CDR3 is TGTGCCAGCAGTCGATTGGGACTCCAGGGGGCAAACAATGAGCAGTTCTTC.

This chain joins TRBV6-2 or TRBV6-3 and TRBJ2-1; 11 bases fit TRBD2. With 2 bases clipped from V and 4 bases from J, the junction kept 7 bases outside the gene matches. CDR3 length equals 17 residues. Germline V gene data show CDR1 as MNHEY and CDR2 as SVGEGT. The CDR3 region has the DNA TGTGCCAGCAGTTACCCTAGCGGGGGGCACCCTTACAATGAGCAGTTCTTC. It is translated as CASSYPSGGHPYNEQFF.

The chain carries TRBV10-3 and TRBJ2-2, with 8 bases lining up with TRBD1. From germline, CDR1 is ENHRY and CDR2 SYGVKD. The CDR3 loop spans 16 amino acids. V shed 4 bases, J shed 2 bases, and the junction held 6 bases outside the gene matches. The CDR3 loop is CAISGAGGSNTGELFF. In nucleotides, the CDR3 is TGTGCCATCAGTGGCGCAGGGGGCTCCAACACCGGGGAGCTGTTTTTT.

The rearrangement uses TRBV28 and TRBJ1-6, with D possibly TRBD1 on 6 matching bases. This CDR3 contains 15 residues. Per the germline V gene, CDR1 is MDHEN and CDR2 is SYDVKM. Trimming cost V 6 bases and J 9 bases, with 18 bases left between them. The CDR3 DNA reads TGTGCCAGCAGCTCTCTGGGACGGGGGGCTTCACCCCTCCACTTT. This encodes CASSSLGRGASPLHF.

The V call is TRBV28, the J call TRBJ1-3; possibly TRBD1 for D (5 bases). Trimming removed 7 bases at V and 0 bases at J, with 10 bases between. The CDR3 spans 14 residues. Germline loops: CDR1 MDHEN, CDR2 SYDVKM. This CDR3 is CASTAGGSGNTIYF. The CDR3 DNA reads as TGTGCCAGCACCGCGGGGGGCTCTGGAAACACCATATATTTT.

Only one count was recorded for this clone. The gene calls are TRBV28 and TRBJ1-5; 10 bases line up with TRBD1. The CDR3 loop spans 14 amino acids. V was clipped by 4 bases and J by 6 bases; unmatched bases: 3. Germline assignment: CDR1 MDHEN and CDR2 SYDVKM. The CDR3 nucleotides are TGTGCCAGCAGTTCCGGACAGGGGGGTCAGCCCCAGCATTTT. Protein sequence: CASSSGQGGQPQHF.

The rearrangement links TRBV5-1 to TRBJ2-3; 8 bases are a match to TRBD2. CDR1 is SGHRS, CDR2 YFSETQ, per germline. There are 14 residues in the CDR3. The trim removed 0 bases at V and 6 bases at J, leaving 3 bases unmatched. The CDR3 is CASSLALAGDTQYF. The CDR3 DNA follows: TGCGCCAGCAGCTTGGCGTTAGCGGGGGATACGCAGTATTTT.

This rearrangement joins TRBV18 to TRBJ1-1, with D perhaps TRBD1 (5 bases). V was pared by 3 bases and J by 0 bases, with 17 bases between. The V gene's germline CDR1 is KGHSH and CDR2 LQKENI. CDR3 size: 17 residues. CDR3 loop: CASSPEGIENLNTEAFF. CDR3 coding DNA: TGTGCCAGCTCACCGGAGGGGATAGAGAATTTGAACACTGAAGCTTTCTTT. The whole variable domain, filled in from reference TRBV18 and TRBJ1-1, reads NAGVMQNPRHLVRRRGQEARLRCSPMKGHSHVYWYRQLPEEGLKFMVYLQKENIIDESGMPKERFSAEFPKEGPSILRIQQVVRGDSAAYFCASSPEGIENLNTEAFFGQGTRLTVV.

This rearrangement joins TRBV19 to TRBJ1-5; 11 bases line up with TRBD1. The CDR3 covers 15 residues. Germline V CDR1 and CDR2: LNHDA, SQIVND (reference sequence). V gave up 9 bases and J gave up 5 bases; unmatched junction bases: 9. Written as DNA, the CDR3 is TGTGCCAGCGGTCTGGACAGGGGGCCGGATCAGCCCCAGCATTTT. Translation: CASGLDRGPDQPQHF. Using reference TRBV19 and TRBJ1-5 for the parts outside the CDR3, the full variable domain is DGGITQSPKYLFRKEGQNVTLSCEQNLNHDAMYWYRQDPGQGLRLIYYSQIVNDFQKGDIAEGYSVSREKKESFPLTVTSAQKNPTAFYLCASGLDRGPDQPQHFGDGTRLSIL.

The chain is built from TRBV5-1 and TRBJ1-4; tentative D call: TRBD1 (6 bases). The CDR3 covers 14 residues. The V end lost 1 base, the J end lost 7 bases, and 11 bases lay between the germline ends. Germline CDR1 is SGHRS and CDR2 is YFSETQ. DNA of the CDR3: TGCGCCAGCAGCTTGATGGGGGCAGGTGAAAAACTGTTTTTT. Its protein is CASSLMGAGEKLFF.

The gene calls are TRBV5-6 and TRBJ2-1; 10 bases are shared with TRBD2. This CDR3 has 15 amino acids. J lost 3 bases, V lost 3 bases, and 3 bases had no gene match. Per the germline V gene, CDR1 is SGHDT and CDR2 is YYEEEE. CDR3 DNA sequence: TGTGCCAGCAGCTGGGGGACTAGCGTCTACAATGAGCAGTTCTTC. Translating gives CASSWGTSVYNEQFF.

V gene TRBV5-1 combines with J gene TRBJ2-5, with D perhaps matching TRBD1 (6 bases). From germline, CDR1 is SGHRS and CDR2 YFSETQ. V lost 4 bases and J 4 bases, leaving 14 bases between the germline ends. The length of the CDR3 is 14 residues. CDR3 in DNA: TGCGCCAGCAGCCTACAGGGTGGGTTAGAGACCCAGTACTTC. Its protein product is CASSLQGGLETQYF.

The chain joins TRBV10-1 to TRBJ2-7; tentative D call: TRBD1 (6 bases). The CDR3 is 15 amino acids. Germline V gene data show CDR1 as WNHNN and CDR2 as SYGVQD (reference sequence). Trimming left V 6 bases short and J 0 bases short, with 15 bases between. This CDR3 is CASSSPQGPSYEQYF. The CDR3 coding sequence is TGCGCCAGCAGCTCCCCCCAGGGGCCCTCCTACGAGCAGTACTTC.

The rearrangement uses TRBV5-1 and TRBJ2-1; 8 bases match TRBD2. This CDR3 comprises 14 residues. The germline gives CDR1 SGHRS, CDR2 YFSETQ. Trimming at V came to 4 bases and at J to 7 bases, leaving 7 bases not matched to a gene. In DNA form, the CDR3 reads TGCGCCAGCAGCCTACTCTCGGGAGGGAATGAGCAGTTCTTC. It yields the protein CASSLLSGGNEQFF.

The rearrangement links TRBV6-2 or TRBV6-3 to TRBJ2-5; TRBD2 matches 7 bases. The germline CDR1 and CDR2 sequences are MNHEY and SVGEGT. This CDR3 has 16 amino acids. After removal of 5 bases from V and 2 bases from J, the junction contained 11 bases not matched to a gene. For the CDR3, the DNA is TGTGCCAGCAGTGACCCGGGCTTCGGGGGGCAAGAGACCCAGTACTTC. This encodes CASSDPGFGGQETQYF.

This clone was seen once. The CDR3, as DNA: TGCGCCAGCAGCCCCACTATAGCGGGGGGAGGCCTACAGTTCTTC. It yields the protein CASSPTIAGGGLQFF. The V gene is TRBV4-1, the J gene TRBJ2-1; 10 nucleotides line up with TRBD2. V was clipped by 4 bases and J by 13 bases; unmatched bases: 13. This CDR3 comprises 15 residues. The germline CDR1 and CDR2 sequences are MGHRA and YSYEKL.

The J gene is TRBJ2-3, the V gene TRBV6-6, with TRBD1 matching over 10 bases. This CDR3 spans 13 amino acids. V gave up 4 bases and J gave up 6 bases; unmatched junction bases: 1. Germline V gene lookup returns CDR1 MNHNY and CDR2 SVGAGI (reference sequence). The DNA of the CDR3 is TGTGCCAGCAGTTGGACAGGGGGTGATACGCAGTATTTT. Amino acid sequence: CASSWTGGDTQYF.

The rearrangement links TRBV9 to TRBJ1-1; D is unclear. The CDR3 is 15 residues long. Trimming left V 0 bases short and J 2 bases short, with 11 bases between. Per germline, CDR1 SGDLS and CDR2 YYNGEE. In nucleotides, the CDR3 is TGTGCCAGCAGCGTAGGAGGACTCGGCAACACTGAAGCTTTCTTT. Translating it yields CASSVGGLGNTEAFF. The variable domain in full, with the rest retrieved from reference TRBV9 and TRBJ1-1, is DSGVTQTPKHLITATGQRVTLRCSPRSGDLSVYWYQQSLDQGLQFLIQYYNGEERAKGNILERFSAQQFPDLHSELNLSSLELGDSALYFCASSVGGLGNTEAFFGQGTRLTVV.

The rearrangement joins TRBV6-5 to TRBJ1-3; weak D call: TRBD1 (5 bases). Germline CDR1 and CDR2: MNHEY and SVGAGI. This CDR3 region has 13 residues. The germline V and J ends were trimmed by 8 bases and 5 bases, with 13 bases remaining between them. CDR3 residues: CASVSGRRNTIYF. The CDR3 bases are TGTGCCAGCGTCTCAGGGAGGCGAAACACCATATATTTT.

The CDR3 spells CASSVIAGGPSTDTQYF. In nucleotides, the CDR3 is TGTGCCAGCAGCGTAATAGCGGGGGGGCCTAGCACAGATACGCAGTATTTT. The chain employs TRBV7-2 and TRBJ2-3; TRBD2 matches at 11 bases. CDR3 length: 17 amino acids. Looked up from germline, CDR1 is SGHTA and CDR2 is FQGNSA. Germline trimming cut 5 bases from V and 0 bases from J; bases unmatched to any gene: 7.